This TCR beta chain was recorded in a study of cytomegalovirus exposure and HLA in healthy donors. Across the study: Within an early data release were around 80 million unique TCRs drawn from HLA-typed donors.

Amplification used 60 Vbeta primers and 13 Jbeta primers. Authors' analysis steps: Later, an analysis found 80 million or so unique TCR beta chains, and about 9.9 million of these were shared. Sequencing used immunoSEQ multiplex PCR; TCRdb keeps in-frame clones, though not all of them. V and J calls and clone size are those listed in that table; D and trimming were worked out from the DNA. The profile shows 130,000 to 150,000 clones, over 65% of them singletons. Notes on the study in general: In an earlier analysis, about 87% or about 30%: the productive usage of most TCR beta V segments. Many donors shared some public TCRs, even though most TCR sequences were rare.

On this clone: The target antigen is unknown.

The TCR sequence derives from a man between 18 and 29 years old in good health and CMV-seropositive. The sequenced sample was PBMCs.

The CDR3: CASRPTGRGSNQPQHF. CDR3 in DNA: TGTGCCAGCAGGCCTACAGGGAGGGGTAGCAATCAGCCCCAGCATTTT. The J gene is TRBJ1-5, the V gene TRBV27; tentative D call: TRBD1 (6 bases). In germline, CDR1 is MNHEY, CDR2 SMNVEV (reference sequence). Trimming took 6 bases from V and 0 from J, leaving 15 bases between them. CDR3 length: 16 residues.